Listed below are T cell receptor beta chains from one sample, sequenced in a study of vaccination and CD4 T cells after COVID-19. These receptors lack a known antigen. TCRdb independently ran MiXCR on the PCR reads; one entry per CDR3 protein. In the table there are about 6,100 distinct CDR3 sequences, around half of which are singletons. Sequenced: CD4+ T cells from blood, cultured in vitro. All receptors come from a human donor in good health. The CDR3 runs from the conserved cysteine through the conserved F or W. Each record gives: CDR3 DNA, CDR3 protein, V gene, J gene, clone size, D gene. A D gene is named only where the DNA matches it firmly. A clone size is listed for some rows: how often the clone was seen (once, few, many), or a class if it is expanded.

DNA: TGTGCCAGCAGCCTCTGGACAGGGGGGACCGGGGAGCTGTTTTTT
CDR3: CASSLWTGGTGELFF
V: TRBV6-1
J: TRBJ2-2
size: few
D: TRBD1

DNA: TGTGCCAGCAGCTTAGTGGGAGGGGCCCTTTCTGGAAACACCATATATTTT
CDR3: CASSLVGGALSGNTIYF
V: TRBV7-8
J: TRBJ1-3
size: few
D: NA

DNA: TGTGCCTGGAGCGGAGACAGGAGACAAGAGACCCAGTACTTC
CDR3: CAWSGDRRQETQYF
V: TRBV30
J: TRBJ2-5
size: NA
D: NA

DNA: TGTGCCAGCAGCAGGACAGGGTTCGTACTTACGCCCCAGCATTTT
CDR3: CASSRTGFVLTPQHF
V: TRBV5-6
J: TRBJ1-5
size: NA
D: TRBD1

DNA: TGTGCCAGTAGGCCGGGACAGGGGGCCTCCTACGAGCAGTACTTC
CDR3: CASRPGQGASYEQYF
V: TRBV19
J: TRBJ2-7
size: few
D: TRBD1

DNA: TGCAGTGCTAGCGACACCGGGACTAGCTCCTACGAGCAGTACTTC
CDR3: CSASDTGTSSYEQYF
V: TRBV20-1
J: TRBJ2-7
size: NA
D: TRBD2

DNA: TGTGCCAGCAGTGACGGAACCACGGATACGCAGTATTTT
CDR3: CASSDGTTDTQYF
V: TRBV6-1
J: TRBJ2-3
size: NA
D: NA

DNA: TGTGCCAGCAGCTTAACTAGTCCACCTGAAGCTTTCTTT
CDR3: CASSLTSPPEAFF
V: TRBV7-9
J: TRBJ1-1
size: NA
D: NA

DNA: TGTGCCAGCAGTTACTCGAGGACAGGTGGATCCTATGGCTACACCTTC
CDR3: CASSYSRTGGSYGYTF
V: TRBV6-5
J: TRBJ1-2
size: NA
D: TRBD1

DNA: TGTGCCAGCAGCAAGAGCGGGAGGGGGAATTACAAAGAGACCCAGTACTTC
CDR3: CASSKSGRGNYKETQYF
V: TRBV6-1
J: TRBJ2-5
size: NA
D: TRBD2

DNA: TGTGCCAGCAGTCGGGCGGGACAGTCCTACAATGAGCAGTTCTTC
CDR3: CASSRAGQSYNEQFF
V: TRBV12-3/TRBV12-4
J: TRBJ2-1
size: once
D: NA

DNA: TGCAGTGCGATAAAGGGACAGGGAACGGAGACCCAGTACTTC
CDR3: CSAIKGQGTETQYF
V: TRBV20-1
J: TRBJ2-5
size: few
D: TRBD1

DNA: TGTGCCAGCAGTGAAGTAGGAGGGGCGGGCTACGAGCAGTACTTC
CDR3: CASSEVGGAGYEQYF
V: TRBV6-1
J: TRBJ2-7
size: NA
D: NA

DNA: TGCAGTGCTAGCCCTAGCGTTTCGGGGTCCTACAATGAGCAGTTCTTC
CDR3: CSASPSVSGSYNEQFF
V: TRBV20-1
J: TRBJ2-1
size: NA
D: NA

DNA: TGTGCCAGCAGCCAATACGGGGGGGTTACAGATACGCAGTATTTT
CDR3: CASSQYGGVTDTQYF
V: TRBV14
J: TRBJ2-3
size: NA
D: TRBD2

DNA: TGTGCCAGCAGTGATGACGGCTCCTATGGCTACACCTTC
CDR3: CASSDDGSYGYTF
V: TRBV6-4
J: TRBJ1-2
size: NA
D: NA

DNA: TGCGCCAGCAGCTTGGCGGACAGGGGATCGGCTGAAGCTTTCTTT
CDR3: CASSLADRGSAEAFF
V: TRBV5-1
J: TRBJ1-1
size: NA
D: TRBD1

DNA: TGTGCCAGCAGTCTAGGGCTCAGGGGAGTGGATCAGCCCCAGCATTTT
CDR3: CASSLGLRGVDQPQHF
V: TRBV7-8
J: TRBJ1-5
size: few
D: NA

DNA: TGCAGTGCTAGAGATCCGTGGGAGGCCAAAAACATTCAGCACTTC
CDR3: CSARDPWEAKNIQHF
V: TRBV20-1
J: TRBJ2-4
size: NA
D: NA

DNA: TGTGCCAGCACCTCCTCCGGAGGTTCCTACAATGAGCAGTTCTTC
CDR3: CASTSSGGSYNEQFF
V: TRBV12-3/TRBV12-4
J: TRBJ2-1
size: once
D: NA

DNA: TGCGCCAGCCACACTCGAGGGGGACGGACTGAAGCTTTCTTT
CDR3: CASHTRGGRTEAFF
V: TRBV23-1
J: TRBJ1-1
size: few
D: NA

DNA: TGCACCAGCAGCCAAGCTGGCGGAACCACAGATACGCAGTATTTT
CDR3: CTSSQAGGTTDTQYF
V: TRBV1
J: TRBJ2-3
size: NA
D: NA

DNA: TGTGCCAGCAGTGAATTTTCTGGACCCCTCCACTTT
CDR3: CASSEFSGPLHF
V: TRBV2
J: TRBJ1-6
size: NA
D: NA

DNA: TGTGCCAGCAGTGACGAAGAGACCCAGTACTTC
CDR3: CASSDEETQYF
V: TRBV2
J: TRBJ2-5
size: once
D: NA

DNA: TGTGCCAGCAGCTCCAGTGGCGGGAGTAACTACGAGCAGTACTTC
CDR3: CASSSSGGSNYEQYF
V: TRBV11-2
J: TRBJ2-7
size: NA
D: TRBD2

DNA: TGTGCCAGCAGTCCACTACAGGGGTTACCCTCTGAAGCTTTCTTT
CDR3: CASSPLQGLPSEAFF
V: TRBV28
J: TRBJ1-1
size: NA
D: TRBD1

DNA: TGTGCCAGCAGTTACTCTGGGGCAAGCTCCTACAATGAGCAGTTCTTC
CDR3: CASSYSGASSYNEQFF
V: TRBV6-5
J: TRBJ2-1
size: NA
D: NA

DNA: TGTGCCAGCAGCTTCCCCGGGACTAGCGAGCAGTACTTC
CDR3: CASSFPGTSEQYF
V: TRBV5-6
J: TRBJ2-7
size: NA
D: TRBD2

DNA: TGTGCCAGCAGGCGGACCGATCCTCCTAACTATGGCTACACCTTC
CDR3: CASRRTDPPNYGYTF
V: TRBV6-1
J: TRBJ1-2
size: NA
D: NA

DNA: TGTGCCAGCAGTCAGAGACTAGTCTACAATGAGCAGTTCTTC
CDR3: CASSQRLVYNEQFF
V: TRBV4-2
J: TRBJ2-1
size: NA
D: NA

DNA: TGCAGTGCTCGATCGAGGGGTCAGCCCCAGCATTTT
CDR3: CSARSRGQPQHF
V: TRBV20-1
J: TRBJ1-5
size: NA
D: NA

DNA: TGTGCCAGCAGTGTCAGGGTTGGCAATCAGCCCCAGCATTTT
CDR3: CASSVRVGNQPQHF
V: TRBV6-1
J: TRBJ1-5
size: NA
D: NA